The rows below give T cell receptor beta chains drawn from one sample of a study of blood T cell repertoires in COVID-19. Repertoires were generated with immunoSEQ multiplex PCR, while TCRdb's copy carries only in-frame clones and drops some. The table lists over 100,000 clones, approximately 80% of them singletons. Material: peripheral blood. The receptors come from a human donor in a cohort sampled during active COVID-19. The CDR3 runs from the conserved cysteine through the conserved F or W.

TRBV19	CASSIVWSGGNQPQHF
TRBV3-1/TRBV3-2	CASSPPRGGDYNEQFF
TRBV5-1	CASSLLSDMNTEAFF
TRBV5-4	CASSSGQGRQETQYF
TRBV7-8	CASSNNRGGTGELFF
TRBV10-3	CAISELDTSGEQYF
TRBV19	CASRSGIPTDTQYF
TRBV7-2	CASSYYPGQLAYEQYF
TRBV18	CASSPPGTSDTSGETQYF
TRBV11-2	CASSLSRGNEQFF
TRBV6-5	CASSFTGQGARYTF
TRBV28	CASSSTSGTFPNTGELFF
TRBV7-3	CASSLTGGTRGGETQYF
TRBV18	CASSPTGMNTEAFF
TRBV7-6	CASSVTGGTSTDTQYF
TRBV9	CASSVSGAPTDTQYF
TRBV6-5	CASRDGTGRYGYTF
TRBV3-1/TRBV3-2	CASSQTGGLPCTDTQYF
TRBV19	CASSRAGLETQYF
TRBV27	CASRIGGGSTDTQYF
TRBV5-6	CASSLAVDLLANYGYTF
TRBV12-5	CASGLDTGTPLHF
TRBV7-8	CASSLATGGPGELFF
TRBV4-1	CASSPMVRVDTEAFF
TRBV28	CASSHQTGFNTEAFF
TRBV5-5	CASSPGTGANEKLFF
TRBV7-8	CASSLNEYNEQFF
TRBV18	CASSPLLLATDTQYF
TRBV14	CASSQGQGYGYTF
TRBV7-2	CASSLVAGLGGELFF
TRBV18	CASSPSGGHETQYF
TRBV7-6	CASSWSDEKLFF
TRBV5-1	CASSLPPSGGINEQFF
TRBV5-1	CASSPSGQETQYF
TRBV28	CASRGDRGGDTEAFF
TRBV5-4	CASSLGAPAPLHF
TRBV2	CASRAGQRNSPLHF
TRBV18	CASSPPGRRSSYEQYF
TRBV10-3	CATDRGHGTEAFF
TRBV11-2	CASSPPSGTSRITDTQYF
TRBV15	CATSRVGQGASKTQYF
TRBV24-1	CATSVYYEQYF
TRBV6-5	CASGKTGVGYGYTF
TRBV5-4	CASSWGGTGSSYEQYF
TRBV7-3	CASSQTSNTEAFF
TRBV6-2/TRBV6-3	CASSRTLAGGQNEQFF
TRBV2	CASMDRENQPQHF
TRBV19	CASKRFNSPLHF
TRBV6-5	CASSLRSQGTGNGYTF
TRBV6-5	CASSYGWTSDETQYF
TRBV4-3	CASSQGGQGNYGYTF
TRBV19	CASRADTNYGYTF
TRBV11-2	CASSSQGYEQYF
TRBV7-2	CASSSYRGNSPLHF
TRBV5-1	CASSLQTGQSSYEQYF
TRBV5-1	CASSLVAALGVDTQYF
TRBV14	CASSQGWTEAFF